This T cell receptor (beta chain) was captured in a study of Graves' ophthalmopathy and Graves' hyperthyroidism. CDR3 length: 14 residues. V lost 2 bases and J lost 3, with 10 bases in between. The germline gives CDR1 MNHEY, CDR2 SVGAGI. RNA transcripts yielded amplified TCR beta CDR3 regions. HTBI primers were used in a first-round RT-PCR, which preceded a second-round multiplex PCR. TCRdb processed the multiplex PCR reads anew with MiXCR; each CDR3 protein has one entry. The table records about 400,000 distinct CDR3 sequences, 15% of them present only once. Ten or more counts support this clonotype. The clonotype was recovered from a woman younger than 35 with stable Graves' hyperthyroidism. The chain combines TRBV6-5 with TRBJ1-1, with a weak D call TRBD1 (5 bases). Sample: peripheral blood. CDR3 in amino acids: CASSYAPGDTEAFF. The DNA of the CDR3 is TGTGCCAGCAGTTACGCGCCGGGGGACACTGAAGCTTTCTTT.